The present entry profiles one T cell receptor (beta chain) with its context. Its antigen is not identified. V lost 2 bases and J 5 bases, leaving 15 bases between the germline ends. CDR1 is SQVTM, CDR2 ANQGSEA, per germline. This CDR3 spans 14 amino acids. Investigators performed immunoSEQ version v3.0 at survey level. Assay: immunoSEQ multiplex PCR; the TCRdb copy retains only in-frame clones and omits some. The sample lists about 33,000 clones; about 96% were seen once. The data originate from a study of long-term antiretroviral therapy in people with HIV. Study outcomes and limitations: HIV repertoires covered narrower CDR3 length ranges than controls did. In samples taken after ART, diversity increased but remained below transplant donor control levels. At every time point, clones expanded before ART dominated the repertoire.

This specimen was unsorted PBMCs, taken approximately 6.6 years after starting antiretroviral therapy. V gene TRBV29-1 combines with J gene TRBJ1-1; D is ambiguous. The clonotype originates from a man in his thirties or forties with HIV. The CDR3: CSVELWVEWTEAFF. The CDR3 region has the DNA TGCAGCGTTGAACTGTGGGTCGAATGGACTGAAGCTTTCTTT.